The 8 T cell receptor beta chains below all came from one sample that was sequenced in a study of post-analysis software for immune sequencing data. Overall study findings and caveats: A few TRBV segments appeared more often in patients than in controls, and TRBV5-6, TRBV5-1 and TRBV20-1 were among these.

TCR beta cDNA libraries included unique molecular identifiers. One entry per CDR3 protein results from TCRdb running MiXCR on the PCR reads. The data contain about 430,000 distinct CDR3 sequences, over 30% of them singletons. Their antigen targets remain unknown. The sequencing sample was made of blood. These receptors were obtained from a girl aged 2 to 9 with multiple sclerosis.

This clonotype has only a few counts. V is TRBV7-9 and J is TRBJ2-1, with D possibly being TRBD2 (5 bases). This CDR3 comprises 16 residues. V shed 2 bases and J shed 0 bases, with 11 bases lying between them. Per germline, CDR1 SEHNR and CDR2 FQNEAQ (reference sequence). The CDR3: CASSLPTAGSYNEQFF. DNA of the CDR3: TGTGCCAGCAGCTTACCGACCGCGGGCTCCTACAATGAGCAGTTCTTC.

This clonotype showed up just a few times. This chain connects TRBV20-1 to TRBJ1-2; 8 bases fit TRBD1. The germline CDR1 and CDR2 sequences are DFQATT and SNEGSKA (reference sequence). The CDR3 totals 14 residues. Germline trimming cut 6 bases from V and 7 bases from J; bases unmatched to any gene: 13. Written as DNA, the CDR3 is TGCAGTGCCCCCACCCCAGGGGGCGGGGGTGGCTACACCTTC. It yields the protein CSAPTPGGGGGYTF.

With respect to this clonotype: Mismatch with germline at one junction end may stem from a read error. The chain is built from TRBV12-3 or TRBV12-4 and TRBJ2-7; no reliable D call. The CDR3 is made up of 12 amino acids. Here the CDR3 DNA reads TGTGCCAGCAGTCCACAGTGGAACGAACAGTACTTC. Protein sequence: CASSPQWNEQYF.

This chain joins TRBV20-1 and TRBJ2-7; 8 nucleotides align to TRBD2. This CDR3 spans 12 amino acids. Germline V gene lookup returns CDR1 DFQATT and CDR2 SNEGSKA (reference sequence). The DNA for the CDR3 is TGCAGGGGTAGCGGGATAGGCAACGAGCAGTACTTC. The encoded protein is CRGSGIGNEQYF.

The table lists this clonotype with a few counts. This chain uses TRBV5-1 with TRBJ2-7; 7 positions match TRBD1. Germline CDR1 reads SGHRS; CDR2 reads YFSETQ. The J segment lost 0 bases and the V segment lost 6 bases, leaving 3 bases of the junction unmatched. The CDR3 contains 13 residues. In nucleotides, the CDR3 is TGCGCCAGCACTTGGGACAGCTCCTACGAGCAGTACTTC. The encoded protein is CASTWDSSYEQYF. Full variable domain (outside the CDR3, taken from reference TRBV5-1 and TRBJ2-7): KAGVTQTPRYLIKTRGQQVTLSCSPISGHRSVSWYQQTPGQGLQFLFEYFSETQRNKGNFPGRFSGRQFSNSRSEMNVSTLELGDSALYLCASTWDSSYEQYFGPGTRLTVT.

This chain's CDR3 is CASSLLVGSQPQHF. In DNA, the CDR3 is TGTGCCAGCAGCTTATTAGTAGGGAGTCAGCCCCAGCATTTT. This chain joins TRBV5-5 and TRBJ1-5; no reliable D call. V lost 2 bases and J 6 bases, leaving 12 bases between the germline ends. CDR1 is SGHKS and CDR2 is YYEKEE in the germline V gene (reference sequence). The CDR3 sequence is 14 residues long.

V and J are TRBV29-1 and TRBJ2-2, with 8 positions matching TRBD2. The CDR3 consists of 14 residues. From germline, CDR1 is SQVTM and CDR2 ANQGSEA. V lost 5 bases, J lost 4 bases, and 6 bases stayed unmatched. CDR3: CSVRLSGTTGELFF. The CDR3 DNA sequence: TGCAGCGTTCGACTTAGCGGGACCACCGGGGAGCTGTTTTTT.

The rearrangement uses TRBV5-1 and TRBJ1-2; 9 bases match TRBD1. The CDR3 extends over 18 amino acids. Trimming removed 1 base from V and 2 bases from J; junction bases left unmatched: 12. Germline values: CDR1 SGHRS, CDR2 YFSETQ. CDR3 amino acids: CASSLTGGGNKRNYGYTF. Written as DNA, the CDR3 is TGCGCCAGCAGCTTGACAGGGGGCGGTAATAAGAGGAACTATGGCTACACCTTC.